This T cell receptor (beta chain) was identified in a study of molecular identifiers for immune sequencing clone quantification. To note about this clonotype: Lacking the conserved final phenylalanine or tryptophan, this CDR3 likely reflects a read error.

TCRdb independently ran MiXCR on the PCR reads; one entry per CDR3 protein. Of about 640,000 distinct CDR3 sequences in the sample, around 20% were seen once. This TCR came from a human donor in good health. Some libraries in this study had Jurkat cell RNA spiked in. Sequenced sample: naive CD8+ T cells from blood, with Jurkat cell RNA spiked in. Subset meaning: FACS-sorted CD8+CD4-CCR7+CD45RA+ naive T cells.

The CDR3 coding sequence is TGTGCCAGCAGTTCCACCAAAGGACAGGGACTAGATACGCAGTATCTT. Its protein is CASSSTKGQGLDTQYL. V gene TRBV12-3 or TRBV12-4 combines with J gene TRBJ2-3; 8 nucleotides agree with TRBD1. Trimming cost V 4 bases and J 5 bases; bases outside gene matches: 11. CDR3 length: 16 residues.